These T cell receptor delta chains were read from a single sample in a study of gamma-delta chains in newborns, infants, children. TCRdb reran clone calling via CATT on the reads. The sample contains over 3,500 delta-chain clones, about 40% of which appear only once. The specimen sequenced was blood. These receptors came from a child who received the measles vaccine. Both conserved end residues are part of each CDR3. D genes are given only for firm matches. The size of a clone is reported for some rows only, either as once, few or many, or as a class for expanded clones.

. | . | TRDJ1 | TRDV1 | TGTGCTCTTGGGGGAAGTCTTAGGGGAAACTTTCTACGACGGGGGGACGACACCGATAAACTCATCTTT | CALGGSLRGNFLRRGDDTDKLIF
. | . | TRDJ1 | TRDV1 | TGTGCTCTTGGGGAAGGAGCGTTGGGTCCTAGTGGTGGGGGCTTGGGAGACAGCTATAAACTCATCTTT | CALGEGALGPSGGGLGDSYKLIF
TRDD3 | . | TRDJ1 | TRDV1 | TGTGCTCTTGGGGAACTAAAACTGGGGGCCCGTAGGACCGATAAACTCATCTTT | CALGELKLGARRTDKLIF
. | . | TRDJ1 | TRDV1 | TGTGCTCTTGGGGAACTCCAATCCGACTGGCGGAAATTCGCAAAACTCATCTTT | CALGELQSDWRKFAKLIF
. | . | TRDJ1 | TRDV1 | TGTGCTCTTGGGGAACGTTACGTGTCTGGGCCTCTCCCTCTAGGCGATAAACTCATCTTT | CALGERYVSGPLPLGDKLIF
. | . | TRDJ1 | TRDV3 | TGTGCCTTTCCCGGTGGCCCAATAGAGGAGTACACCGATAAACTCATCTTT | CAFPGGPIEEYTDKLIF
. | . | TRDJ1 | TRDV2 | TGTGCCTGTGTCCCCTCGGATACTTCAACCGATAAACTCATCTTT | CACVPSDTSTDKLIF
. | few | TRDJ1 | TRDV1 | TGTGCTCTTGGGAACGGGGGTCTGTACCGCACCGATTCCCTGTACCGCACCGATAAACTCATCTTT | CALGNGGLYRTDSLYRTDKLIF
TRDD3 | . | TRDJ1 | TRDV1 | TGTGCTCTTGGGGAACCTATCACCTTCTTCCCTACTGGGGGATACGGCGGACTCATCTTT | CALGEPITFFPTGGYGGLIF
. | . | TRDJ1 | TRDV3 | TGTGCCTTCAGTTCCTACAGAAGAAAAAAAGGATCCTTACTGGGGCAAAGGGATAAACTCATCTTT | CAFSSYRRKKGSLLGQRDKLIF
. | . | TRDJ1 | TRDV3 | TGTGCCCACAGGGTAGGGGGTCCATGCACCGATAAACTCATCTTT | CAHRVGGPCTDKLIF
TRDD3 | . | TRDJ1 | TRDV1 | TGTGCTCTTGGGGAGCATCCCCTCGGGCCTTACTGGGGGATACGGGGGACCGATAAACTCATCTTT | CALGEHPLGPYWGIRGTDKLIF
TRDD3 | once | TRDJ1 | TRDV1 | TGTGCTCTTGGGGAACTCTCCTACGACTGGGGGATACGCTACTACACCGATAAACTCATCTTT | CALGELSYDWGIRYYTDKLIF
. | medium-sized | TRDJ3 | TRDV2 | TGTGCCTGTGACACCGCCGGGGGGGTCTCCTGGGACACCCGACAGATGTTTTTC | CACDTAGGVSWDTRQMFF